One and the same sample provided the 6 T cell receptor beta chains below, sequenced in a study of cytomegalovirus exposure and HLA in healthy donors. The PCR had 60 Vbeta and 13 Jbeta primers. Generated by immunoSEQ multiplex PCR, the TCRdb table keeps only in-frame clones and is missing some. This sample yields 150,000 to 200,000 clones, of which roughly four fifths are seen a single time; about 1.6% belongs to the top ten. Sequenced input: PBMCs. The receptors derive from a man aged 40-49 years in good health and CMV-seronegative.

The V call is TRBV7-9, the J call TRBJ2-7; weak D call: TRBD2 (5 bases). The germline gives CDR1 SEHNR, CDR2 FQNEAQ (reference sequence). Trimming took 0 bases from V and 0 from J, leaving 12 bases between them. This CDR3 has 16 amino acids. The CDR3 DNA sequence: TGTGCCAGCAGCTTAGCGCGGTCGGGGAGCTCCTACGAGCAGTACGTC. Protein: CASSLARSGSSYEQYV.

A word on this clone: Relative to the germline gene, one junction end is altered; a read error may explain this. This sequence joins TRBV6-5 and TRBJ2-2; a possible D gene is TRBD1 (5 bases). The germline V gene encodes CDR1 MNHEY and CDR2 SVGAGI. This CDR3 comprises 13 residues. CDR3: CASTYKGTGELFF. The CDR3 bases are TGTGCCAGCACTTACAAGGGGACCGGGGAGCTGTTTTTT.

The chain recombines TRBV15 with TRBJ2-1, with 7 bases aligning to TRBD2. Germline-derived CDR1 and CDR2 are LNHNV and YYDKDF (reference sequence). The CDR3 is 17 residues long. V lost 0 bases to trimming and J lost 2 bases; unmatched junction nucleotides: 7. DNA of the CDR3: TGTGCCACCAGCAGAGATCCAACTAGCGATGCCTACAATGAGCAGTTCTTC. Amino acids: CATSRDPTSDAYNEQFF.

The chain carries TRBV27 and TRBJ1-1; D is uncertain. Between the trimmed V and J ends, which lost 3 bases and 6 bases, there was a span of 14 bases. CDR3 size: 14 residues. Germline V gene sequence: CDR1 MNHEY, CDR2 SMNVEV (reference sequence). CDR3 sequence: CASSFLGLRSEAFF. Here the CDR3 DNA reads TGTGCCAGCAGTTTTTTGGGCCTCCGATCTGAAGCTTTCTTT.

The CDR3 bases are TGTGCCAGCAGCCCGGGAGTGGATCGGGGGAACACTGAAGCTTTCTTT. This sequence encodes CASSPGVDRGNTEAFF. The chain has TRBV5-4 and TRBJ1-1, with D uncertain. This CDR3 is built from 16 residues. Germline V CDR1 and CDR2: SGHNT, YYREEE (reference sequence). V shed 4 bases and J shed 1 base, with 17 bases lying between them.

This chain uses TRBV5-4 with TRBJ2-7, with D maybe TRBD2 (6 bases). Trimming took 3 bases from V and 3 from J, leaving 10 bases between them. The CDR3 consists of 13 residues. Germline-derived CDR1 and CDR2 are SGHNT and YYREEE (reference sequence). DNA for the CDR3: TGTGCCAGCAGCTCTGGGGGGATCTACGAGCAGTACTTC. It specifies CASSSGGIYEQYF.